A single T cell receptor (beta chain) is shown here with its context. Its antigen is as yet unknown. Some clones are missing from TCRdb's copy, which holds only in-frame ones; the method was immunoSEQ multiplex PCR. Among 250,000 to 300,000 clones, approximately 86% were seen once, and the ten largest hold 0.9% to 1.1%. The sample comes from a study of cytomegalovirus exposure and HLA in healthy donors. Study in general: A subsequent analysis stated that the 95 to 150 validation repertoires were run on the same platform as the 650 to 850 first-cohort repertoires.

Study results and limitations: Cytomegalovirus status was reportedly diagnosed by the classifier with high specificity and sensitivity.

The material sequenced was PBMCs. The sequence derives from a woman aged 18 to 35 in good health and CMV-seronegative.

CDR3 amino acids: CASSINGGRGRLLAPAGEKLFF. As DNA, the CDR3 is TGTGCCAGTAGTATAAATGGAGGCAGGGGCCGCCTGCTAGCCCCGGCTGGTGAAAAACTGTTTTTT. The chain is built from TRBV19 and TRBJ1-4; a possible D gene is TRBD1 (6 bases). Germline V gene lookup returns CDR1 LNHDA and CDR2 SQIVND (reference sequence). The CDR3 totals 22 residues. With 2 bases removed from V and 7 bases from J, the gap between germline ends came to 35 bases.